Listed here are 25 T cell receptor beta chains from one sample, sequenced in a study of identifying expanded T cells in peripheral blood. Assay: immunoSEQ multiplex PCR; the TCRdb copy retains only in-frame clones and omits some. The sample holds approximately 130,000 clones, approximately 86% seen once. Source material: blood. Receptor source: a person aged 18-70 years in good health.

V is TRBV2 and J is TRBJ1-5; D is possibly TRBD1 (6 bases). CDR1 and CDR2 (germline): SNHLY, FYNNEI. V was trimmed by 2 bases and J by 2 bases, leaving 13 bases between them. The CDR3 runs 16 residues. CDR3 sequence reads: CASSEWGQDGNQPQHF. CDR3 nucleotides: TGTGCCAGCAGTGAATGGGGGCAGGATGGCAATCAGCCCCAGCATTTT.

CDR3 sequence (DNA): TGCAGTGCTAAACCCGGGCGGGAGCAGTACTTC. Translation gives CSAKPGREQYF. The chain couples TRBV20-1 to TRBJ2-7; D is ambiguous. The CDR3 runs to 11 residues. Trimming took off 4 bases at V and 7 bases at J, with 11 bases between the two ends. Germline assignment: CDR1 DFQATT and CDR2 SNEGSKA (reference sequence).

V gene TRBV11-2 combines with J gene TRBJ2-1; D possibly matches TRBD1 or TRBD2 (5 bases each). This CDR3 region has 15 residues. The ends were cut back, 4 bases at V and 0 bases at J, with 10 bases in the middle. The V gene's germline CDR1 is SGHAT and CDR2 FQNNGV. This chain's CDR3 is CASSSRGDSYNEQFF. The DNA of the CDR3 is TGTGCCAGCAGCTCCAGAGGGGACTCCTACAATGAGCAGTTCTTC.

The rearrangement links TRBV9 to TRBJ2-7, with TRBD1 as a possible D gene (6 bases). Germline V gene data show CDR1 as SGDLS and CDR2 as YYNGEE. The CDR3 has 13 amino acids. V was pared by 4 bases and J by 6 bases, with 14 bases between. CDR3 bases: TGTGCCAGCAGCACCAACAGGGCTGGCGAGCAGTACTTC. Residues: CASSTNRAGEQYF.

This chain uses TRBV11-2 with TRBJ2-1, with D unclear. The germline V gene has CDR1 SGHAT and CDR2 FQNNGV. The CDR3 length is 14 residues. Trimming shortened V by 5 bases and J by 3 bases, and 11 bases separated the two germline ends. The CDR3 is CASSRTGDYNEQFF. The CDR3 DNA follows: TGTGCCAGCAGCCGTACGGGTGACTACAATGAGCAGTTCTTC.

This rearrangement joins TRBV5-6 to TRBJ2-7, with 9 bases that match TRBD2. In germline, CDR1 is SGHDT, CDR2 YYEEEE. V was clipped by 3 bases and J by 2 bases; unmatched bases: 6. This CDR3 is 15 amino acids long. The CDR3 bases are TGTGCCAGCAGCTCCACTAGCGGGCCCCCCTACGAGCAGTACTTC. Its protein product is CASSSTSGPPYEQYF.

CDR3 residues: CASNPPGGLNYGYTF. Here the CDR3 DNA reads TGTGCCAGTAATCCTCCAGGGGGCCTTAACTATGGCTACACCTTC. The genes are TRBV19 and TRBJ1-2, with 8 bases that match TRBD1. V was pared by 7 bases and J by 1 base, with 8 bases of the junction left unmatched. The CDR3 covers 15 residues. Germline V gene data show CDR1 as LNHDA and CDR2 as SQIVND (reference sequence).

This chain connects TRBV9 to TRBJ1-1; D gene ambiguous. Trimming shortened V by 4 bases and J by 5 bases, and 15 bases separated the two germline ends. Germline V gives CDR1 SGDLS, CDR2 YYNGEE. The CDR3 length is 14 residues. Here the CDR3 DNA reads TGTGCCAGCAGCCCCCGAGGGTACGGGACTGAAGCTTTCTTT. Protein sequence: CASSPRGYGTEAFF. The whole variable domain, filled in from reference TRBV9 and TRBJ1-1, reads DSGVTQTPKHLITATGQRVTLRCSPRSGDLSVYWYQQSLDQGLQFLIQYYNGEERAKGNILERFSAQQFPDLHSELNLSSLELGDSALYFCASSPRGYGTEAFFGQGTRLTVV.

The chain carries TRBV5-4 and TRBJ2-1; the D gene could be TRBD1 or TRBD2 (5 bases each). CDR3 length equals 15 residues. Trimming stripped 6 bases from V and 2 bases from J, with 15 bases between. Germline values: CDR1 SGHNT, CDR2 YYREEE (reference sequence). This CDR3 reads CASNDPGRPYNEQFF. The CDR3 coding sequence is TGTGCCAGCAACGACCCGGGACGACCCTACAATGAGCAGTTCTTC.

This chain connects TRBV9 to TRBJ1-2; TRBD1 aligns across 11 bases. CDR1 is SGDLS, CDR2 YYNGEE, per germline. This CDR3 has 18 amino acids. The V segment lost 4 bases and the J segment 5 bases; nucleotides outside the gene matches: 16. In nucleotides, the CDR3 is TGTGCCAGCAGCCCCTCACCGGACAGGGGGCAAAGGCGGTATGGCTACACCTTC. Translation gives CASSPSPDRGQRRYGYTF.

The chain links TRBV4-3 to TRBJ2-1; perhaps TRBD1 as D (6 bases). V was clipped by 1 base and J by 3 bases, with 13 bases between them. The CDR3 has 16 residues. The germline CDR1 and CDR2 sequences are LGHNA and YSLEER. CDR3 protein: CASSQGYRAFYNEQFF. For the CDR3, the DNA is TGCGCCAGCAGCCAAGGTTACAGGGCATTCTACAATGAGCAGTTCTTC.

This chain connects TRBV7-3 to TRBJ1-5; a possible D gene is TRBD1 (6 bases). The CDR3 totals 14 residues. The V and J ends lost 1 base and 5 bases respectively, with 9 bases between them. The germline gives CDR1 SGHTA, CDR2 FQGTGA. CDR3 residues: CASSLIGGDQPQHF. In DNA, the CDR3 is TGTGCCAGCAGCTTAATTGGGGGCGATCAGCCCCAGCATTTT.

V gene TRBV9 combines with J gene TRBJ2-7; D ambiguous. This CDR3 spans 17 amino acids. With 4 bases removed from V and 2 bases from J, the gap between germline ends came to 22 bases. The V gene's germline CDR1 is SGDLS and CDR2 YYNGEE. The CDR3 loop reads CASSIGIDPREPYEQYF. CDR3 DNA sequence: TGTGCCAGCAGCATCGGAATCGACCCTAGGGAACCCTACGAGCAGTACTTC.

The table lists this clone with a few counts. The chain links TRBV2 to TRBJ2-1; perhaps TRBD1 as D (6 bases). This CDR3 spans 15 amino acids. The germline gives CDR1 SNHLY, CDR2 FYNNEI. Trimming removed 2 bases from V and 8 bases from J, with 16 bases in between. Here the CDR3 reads CASSETYSKGDEQFF. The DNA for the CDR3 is TGTGCCAGCAGTGAAACCTACTCTAAGGGGGATGAGCAGTTCTTC. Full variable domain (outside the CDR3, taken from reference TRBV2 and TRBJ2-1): EPEVTQTPSHQVTQMGQEVILRCVPISNHLYFYWYRQILGQKVEFLVSFYNNEISEKSEIFDDQFSVERPDGSNFTLKIRSTKLEDSAMYFCASSETYSKGDEQFFGPGTRLTVL.

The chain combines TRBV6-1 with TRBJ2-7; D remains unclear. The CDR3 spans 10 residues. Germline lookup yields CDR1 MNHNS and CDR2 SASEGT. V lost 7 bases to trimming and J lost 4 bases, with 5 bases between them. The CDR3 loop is CASNEYEQYF. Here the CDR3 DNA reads TGTGCCAGCAACGAGTACGAGCAGTACTTC.

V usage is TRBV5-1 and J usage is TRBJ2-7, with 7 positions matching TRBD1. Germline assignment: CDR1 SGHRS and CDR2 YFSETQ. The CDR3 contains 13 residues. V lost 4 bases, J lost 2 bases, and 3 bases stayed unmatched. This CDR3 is CASSPTGAYEQYF. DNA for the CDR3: TGCGCCAGCAGCCCCACAGGGGCCTACGAGCAGTACTTC. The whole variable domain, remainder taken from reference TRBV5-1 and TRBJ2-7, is KAGVTQTPRYLIKTRGQQVTLSCSPISGHRSVSWYQQTPGQGLQFLFEYFSETQRNKGNFPGRFSGRQFSNSRSEMNVSTLELGDSALYLCASSPTGAYEQYFGPGTRLTVT.

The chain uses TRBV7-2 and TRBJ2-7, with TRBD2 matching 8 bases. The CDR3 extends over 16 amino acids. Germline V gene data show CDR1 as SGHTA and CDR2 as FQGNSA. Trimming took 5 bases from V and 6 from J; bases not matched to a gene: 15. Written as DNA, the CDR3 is TGTGCCAGCAGCCGGAAATCCGTCTCCGGGGGGGGCGAGCAGTACTTC. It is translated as CASSRKSVSGGGEQYF.

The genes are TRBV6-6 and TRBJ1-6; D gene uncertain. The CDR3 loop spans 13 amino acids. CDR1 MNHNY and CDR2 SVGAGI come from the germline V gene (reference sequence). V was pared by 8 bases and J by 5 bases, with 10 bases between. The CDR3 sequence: CASSSVDNSPLHF. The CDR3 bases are TGTGCCAGCTCAAGCGTGGATAATTCACCCCTCCACTTT.

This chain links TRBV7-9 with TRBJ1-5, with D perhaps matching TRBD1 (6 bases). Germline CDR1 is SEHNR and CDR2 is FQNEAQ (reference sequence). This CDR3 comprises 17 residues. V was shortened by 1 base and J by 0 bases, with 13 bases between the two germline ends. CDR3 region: CASSLGNREGSNQPQHF. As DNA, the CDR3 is TGTGCCAGCAGCTTAGGGAACAGGGAAGGTAGCAATCAGCCCCAGCATTTT.

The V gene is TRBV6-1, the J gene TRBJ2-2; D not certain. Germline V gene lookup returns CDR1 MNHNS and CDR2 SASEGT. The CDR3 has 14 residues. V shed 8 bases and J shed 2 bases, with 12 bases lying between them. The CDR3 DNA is TGTGCCAGCCTTACCCTCCCTAACACCGGGGAGCTGTTTTTT. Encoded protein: CASLTLPNTGELFF.

The chain's CDR3 is CASSEIWASPSTDTQYF. Here the CDR3 DNA reads TGTGCCAGCAGTGAAATCTGGGCTAGCCCTAGCACAGATACGCAGTATTTT. The V gene is TRBV2, the J gene TRBJ2-3; weak D call: TRBD2 (5 bases). V gave up 2 bases and J gave up 0 bases, with 15 bases separating them. The CDR3 extends over 17 amino acids. CDR1 is SNHLY and CDR2 is FYNNEI in the germline V gene.

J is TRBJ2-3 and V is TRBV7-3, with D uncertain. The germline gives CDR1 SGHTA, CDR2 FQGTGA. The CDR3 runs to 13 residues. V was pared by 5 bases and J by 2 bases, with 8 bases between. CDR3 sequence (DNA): TGTGCCAGCAGCCTGTCTCACACAGATACGCAGTATTTT. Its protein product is CASSLSHTDTQYF.

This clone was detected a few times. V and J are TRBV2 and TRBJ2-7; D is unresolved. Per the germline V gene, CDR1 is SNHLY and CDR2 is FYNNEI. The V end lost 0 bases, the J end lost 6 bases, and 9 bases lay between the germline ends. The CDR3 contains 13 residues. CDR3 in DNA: TGTGCCAGCAGTGAAGCCCCGTTTGGCGAGCAGTACTTC. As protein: CASSEAPFGEQYF.

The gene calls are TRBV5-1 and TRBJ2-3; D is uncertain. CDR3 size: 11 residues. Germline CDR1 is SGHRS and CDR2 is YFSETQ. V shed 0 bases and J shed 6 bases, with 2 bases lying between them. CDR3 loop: CASSLDDTQYF. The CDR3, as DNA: TGCGCCAGCAGCTTGGACGATACGCAGTATTTT.

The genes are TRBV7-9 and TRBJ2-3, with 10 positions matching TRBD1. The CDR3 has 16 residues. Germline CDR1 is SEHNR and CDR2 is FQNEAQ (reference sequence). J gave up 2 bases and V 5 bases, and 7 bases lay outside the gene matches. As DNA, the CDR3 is TGTGCCAGCAGCCCACCGGGACAGGGGATCACAGATACGCAGTATTTT. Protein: CASSPPGQGITDTQYF.